Presented here are 10 T cell receptor beta chains from one specimen sequenced in a study of blood T cells in healthy people across ages. Together with a sample-barcoded 5' primer, a J-beta primer mix was included in a second PCR lasting about 7 to 12 cycles. Using its own MiXCR run on the 5' RACE reads, TCRdb lists one record per CDR3 protein. This sample has 700,000 to 900,000 distinct CDR3 sequences, with roughly 50% found just once. Sequenced input: blood. Receptors originate from a man aged 80 or over in good health.

This chain links TRBV3-1 with TRBJ2-7, with no clear D. V gave up 3 bases and J gave up 3 bases, with 21 bases separating them. The length of the CDR3 is 17 residues. Germline V gene sequence: CDR1 LGHDT, CDR2 YNNKEL (reference sequence). CDR3 in DNA: TGTGCCAGCAGCCATATGTCCTCTTGGGTCGCAATCTACGAGCAGTACTTC. Its protein product is CASSHMSSWVAIYEQYF.

This chain joins TRBV28 and TRBJ2-7; TRBD2 agrees at 13 bases. This CDR3 region has 19 residues. The germline V gene has CDR1 MDHEN and CDR2 SYDVKM. V gave up 3 bases and J gave up 5 bases; unmatched junction bases: 16. CDR3 DNA sequence: TGTGCCAGCAGTTTTTTGGGGCCACGACTAGCGGGAGGTTGGGACGAGCAGTACTTC. This translates into CASSFLGPRLAGGWDEQYF.

This clonotype was seen just once. The chain employs TRBV20-1 and TRBJ2-3; 9 positions match TRBD1. Unmatched junction bases numbered 15, after V lost 0 bases and J lost 14 bases. The CDR3 totals 15 residues. Per germline, CDR1 DFQATT and CDR2 SNEGSKA (reference sequence). CDR3 amino acids: CSARDVRDRDRYAYF. Written as DNA, the CDR3 is TGCAGTGCTAGAGATGTGCGGGACAGGGACAGATACGCGTATTTT.

Turning to this clonotype: Germline is not matched at one junction end, which may reflect a read error. V gene TRBV20-1 combines with J gene TRBJ2-3; D is ambiguous. Germline-derived CDR1 and CDR2 are DFQATT and SNEGSKA (reference sequence). This CDR3 has 12 residues. The CDR3 protein is CSARVPSGYAYF. CDR3 sequence (DNA): TGCAGTGCCAGAGTCCCCAGTGGATACGCGTATTTT.

The chain links TRBV18 to TRBJ2-7; TRBD1 is a possible D gene (5 bases). The V gene's germline CDR1 is KGHSH and CDR2 LQKENI. The CDR3 contains 14 residues. V lost 2 bases and J 0 bases, leaving 8 bases between the germline ends. The CDR3: CASSPGAHSYEQYF. The DNA of the CDR3 is TGTGCCAGCTCACCAGGGGCGCACTCCTACGAGCAGTACTTC.

In its sample, this clonotype was seen a few times. The chain combines TRBV5-1 with TRBJ2-5; TRBD1 matches at 7 bases. This CDR3 spans 14 amino acids. V lost 4 bases and J lost 3; bases outside the gene matches: 6. CDR1 and CDR2 (germline): SGHRS, YFSETQ. The CDR3 sequence is CASSHGTAEETQYF. As DNA, the CDR3 is TGCGCCAGCAGCCATGGGACAGCAGAAGAGACCCAGTACTTC. The complete variable domain, with remaining parts taken from reference TRBV5-1 and TRBJ2-5, reads KAGVTQTPRYLIKTRGQQVTLSCSPISGHRSVSWYQQTPGQGLQFLFEYFSETQRNKGNFPGRFSGRQFSNSRSEMNVSTLELGDSALYLCASSHGTAEETQYFGPGTRLLVL.

The chain uses TRBV3-1 and TRBJ1-6, with TRBD1 matching 7 bases. The CDR3 spans 14 residues. Trimming cost V 6 bases and J 7 bases; bases outside gene matches: 6. Looked up from germline, CDR1 is LGHDT and CDR2 is YNNKEL (reference sequence). The CDR3 region is CASSPDRVNSPLHF. The CDR3 DNA reads TGTGCCAGCAGTCCCGACAGGGTGAATTCACCCCTCCACTTT.

The chain has TRBV5-1 and TRBJ2-1; 9 bases align to TRBD1. The CDR3 runs 16 residues. Germline values: CDR1 SGHRS, CDR2 YFSETQ. V lost 4 bases, J lost 7 bases, and 12 bases stayed unmatched. This CDR3 reads CASSPNPGQGRNEQFF. CDR3 DNA: TGCGCCAGCAGCCCGAATCCGGGACAGGGTCGGAATGAGCAGTTCTTC.

The chain carries TRBV3-1 and TRBJ2-1, with 7 positions matching TRBD2. CDR3 length equals 15 residues. Trimming removed 4 bases from V and 4 bases from J; junction bases left unmatched: 7. Germline-derived CDR1 and CDR2 are LGHDT and YNNKEL (reference sequence). DNA for the CDR3: TGTGCCAGCAGCCTACTAGCGCCAGGGTACAATGAGCAGTTCTTC. Amino acid sequence: CASSLLAPGYNEQFF.

This sequence joins TRBV18 and TRBJ1-1; D gene ambiguous. The CDR3 extends over 12 amino acids. Germline V lookup: CDR1 KGHSH, CDR2 LQKENI. V dropped 3 bases and J dropped 6 bases, with 8 bases sitting between them. CDR3 residues: CASSPTGPEAFF. The CDR3 nucleotides are TGTGCCAGCTCACCGACCGGGCCTGAAGCTTTCTTT. Variable domain in full (rest from reference TRBV18 and TRBJ1-1): NAGVMQNPRHLVRRRGQEARLRCSPMKGHSHVYWYRQLPEEGLKFMVYLQKENIIDESGMPKERFSAEFPKEGPSILRIQQVVRGDSAAYFCASSPTGPEAFFGQGTRLTVV.